This entry describes one T cell receptor (beta chain). The sample originates from a study of CD8 T cells in Susac syndrome. Random hexamers primed reverse transcription of about 0.45 to 1 ug RNA. The method of amplification for TCR beta CDR3 was immunoSEQ multiplex PCR, covering 54 Vbeta and 13 Jbeta. TCRdb re-analysed the immunoSEQ multiplex PCR reads in MiXCR, keeping a single row per CDR3 protein. The repertoire holds 150,000 or so distinct CDR3 sequences, around 95% seen once, with 0.15% in the top ten. The CDR3 has 14 amino acids. V lost 2 bases to trimming and J lost 0 bases, with 11 bases between them. Germline-derived CDR1 and CDR2 are GTSNPN and SVGIG (reference sequence). The study sequenced TCR beta in blood CD8+ and CD4+ T cells.

V usage is TRBV30 and J usage is TRBJ2-7; D remains ambiguous. The TCR was taken from a human donor with multiple sclerosis. Sample: CD8+ T cells from PBMCs. This CDR3 reads CAWSPDGASYEQYV. The DNA of the CDR3 is TGTGCCTGGAGTCCCGACGGAGCCTCCTACGAGCAGTACGTC.